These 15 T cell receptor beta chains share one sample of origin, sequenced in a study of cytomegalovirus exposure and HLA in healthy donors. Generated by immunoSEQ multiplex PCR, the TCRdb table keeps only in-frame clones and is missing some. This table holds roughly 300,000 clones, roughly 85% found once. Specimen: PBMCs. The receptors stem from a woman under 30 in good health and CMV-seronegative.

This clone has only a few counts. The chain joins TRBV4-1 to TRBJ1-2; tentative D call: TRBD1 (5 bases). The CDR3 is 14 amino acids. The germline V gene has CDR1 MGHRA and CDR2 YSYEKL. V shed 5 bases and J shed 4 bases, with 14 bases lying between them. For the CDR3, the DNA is TGCGCCAGCAGCTCTATGGTTGGGGCCTATGGCTACACCTTC. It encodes CASSSMVGAYGYTF.

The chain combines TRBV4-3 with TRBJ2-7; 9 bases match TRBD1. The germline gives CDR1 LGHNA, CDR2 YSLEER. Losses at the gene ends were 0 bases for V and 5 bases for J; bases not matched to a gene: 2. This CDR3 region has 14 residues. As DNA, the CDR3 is TGCGCCAGCAGCCAAGAGGGGACAGGGAACGAGCAGTACTTC. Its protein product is CASSQEGTGNEQYF.

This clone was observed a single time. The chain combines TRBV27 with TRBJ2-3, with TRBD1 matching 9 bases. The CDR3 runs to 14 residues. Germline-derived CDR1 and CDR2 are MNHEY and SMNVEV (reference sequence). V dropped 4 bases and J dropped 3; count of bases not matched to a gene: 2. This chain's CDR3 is CASSWGQGTDTQYF. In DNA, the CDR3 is TGTGCCAGCAGTTGGGGACAGGGTACAGATACGCAGTATTTT.

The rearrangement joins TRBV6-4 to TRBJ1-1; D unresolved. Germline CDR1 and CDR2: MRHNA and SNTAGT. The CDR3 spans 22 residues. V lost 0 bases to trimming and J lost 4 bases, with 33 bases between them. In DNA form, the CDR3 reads TGTGCCAGCAGTGACTCGAGAGGGCGATGGACCCATTGGGCGGTGTGCGGCACTGAAGCTTTCTTT. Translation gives CASSDSRGRWTHWAVCGTEAFF.

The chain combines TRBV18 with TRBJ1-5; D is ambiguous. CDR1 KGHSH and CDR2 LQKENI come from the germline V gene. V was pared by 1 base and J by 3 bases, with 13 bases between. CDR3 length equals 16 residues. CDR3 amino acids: CASSPQSQVNNQPQHF. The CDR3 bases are TGTGCCAGCTCACCACAGTCACAAGTCAACAATCAGCCCCAGCATTTT.

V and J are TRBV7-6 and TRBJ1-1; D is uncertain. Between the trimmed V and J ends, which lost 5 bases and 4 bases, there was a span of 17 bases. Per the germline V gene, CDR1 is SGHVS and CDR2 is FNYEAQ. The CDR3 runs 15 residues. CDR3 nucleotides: TGTGCCAGCAGCGCCGCGGCTGCAGCGGCCACTGAAGCTTTCTTT. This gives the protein CASSAAAAAATEAFF.

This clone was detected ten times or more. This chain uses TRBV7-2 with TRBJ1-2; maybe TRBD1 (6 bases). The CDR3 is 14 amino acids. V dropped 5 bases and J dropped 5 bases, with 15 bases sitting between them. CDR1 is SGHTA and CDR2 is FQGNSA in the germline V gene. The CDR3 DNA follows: TGTGCCAGCAGCCGCGCGGACAGAGGTTATGGCTACACCTTC. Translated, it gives CASSRADRGYGYTF.

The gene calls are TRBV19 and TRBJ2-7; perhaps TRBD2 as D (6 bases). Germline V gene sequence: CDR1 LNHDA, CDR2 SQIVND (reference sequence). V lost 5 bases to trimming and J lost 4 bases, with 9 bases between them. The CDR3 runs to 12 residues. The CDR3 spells CASSPGAYEQYF. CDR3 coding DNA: TGTGCCAGTAGTCCGGGAGCTTACGAGCAGTACTTC.

CDR3 sequence: CASSPAGPALDTQYF. The CDR3, as DNA: TGTGCCAGCTCCCCCGCGGGCCCAGCCCTAGATACGCAGTATTTT. The chain carries TRBV27 and TRBJ2-3; a possible D gene is TRBD2 (5 bases). The CDR3 totals 15 residues. Trimming took 8 bases from V and 5 from J, leaving 20 bases between them. Per germline, CDR1 MNHEY and CDR2 SMNVEV (reference sequence).

CDR3 region: CASGSSTDTQYF. The DNA of the CDR3 is TGTGCCAGCGGGAGTAGCACAGATACGCAGTATTTT. The V gene is TRBV9, the J gene TRBJ2-3; TRBD2 is a possible D gene (5 bases). Germline loops: CDR1 SGDLS, CDR2 YYNGEE. Trimming took off 7 bases at V and 0 bases at J, with 6 bases between the two ends. There are 12 residues in the CDR3. Filled out from reference TRBV9 and TRBJ2-3, the complete variable domain reads DSGVTQTPKHLITATGQRVTLRCSPRSGDLSVYWYQQSLDQGLQFLIQYYNGEERAKGNILERFSAQQFPDLHSELNLSSLELGDSALYFCASGSSTDTQYFGPGTRLTVL.

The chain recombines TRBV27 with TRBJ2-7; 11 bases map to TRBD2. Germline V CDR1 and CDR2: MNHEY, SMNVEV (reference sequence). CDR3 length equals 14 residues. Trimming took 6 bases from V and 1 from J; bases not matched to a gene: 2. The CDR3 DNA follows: TGTGCCAGCAGACTAGCGGGGGAATCCTACGAGCAGTACTTC. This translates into CASRLAGESYEQYF.

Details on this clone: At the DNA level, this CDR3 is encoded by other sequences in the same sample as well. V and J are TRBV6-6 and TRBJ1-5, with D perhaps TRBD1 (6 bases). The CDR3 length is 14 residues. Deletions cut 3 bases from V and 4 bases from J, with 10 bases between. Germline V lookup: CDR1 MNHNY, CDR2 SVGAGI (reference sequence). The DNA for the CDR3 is TGTGCCAGCAGTTATTCGAGGGGGAATCAGCCCCAGCATTTT. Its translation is CASSYSRGNQPQHF.

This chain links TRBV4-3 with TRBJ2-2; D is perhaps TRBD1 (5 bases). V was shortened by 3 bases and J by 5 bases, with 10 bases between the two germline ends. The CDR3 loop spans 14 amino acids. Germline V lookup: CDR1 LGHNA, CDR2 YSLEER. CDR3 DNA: TGCGCCAGCAGCCACTCTGACAGAACCGGGGAGCTGTTTTTT. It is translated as CASSHSDRTGELFF.

As DNA, the CDR3 is TGTGCCAGCTCCCCCGTTGCGGAGACCCAGTACTTC. Amino acid sequence: CASSPVAETQYF. The chain combines TRBV5-5 with TRBJ2-5; D remains ambiguous. V gave up 7 bases and J gave up 5 bases, with 12 bases separating them. The CDR3 runs 12 residues. Germline CDR1 and CDR2: SGHKS and YYEKEE (reference sequence).

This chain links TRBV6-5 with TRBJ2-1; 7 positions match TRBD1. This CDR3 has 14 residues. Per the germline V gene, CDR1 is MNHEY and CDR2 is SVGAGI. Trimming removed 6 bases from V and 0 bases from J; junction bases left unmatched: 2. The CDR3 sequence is CASSRQGSYNEQFF. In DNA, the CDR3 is TGTGCCAGCAGCAGACAGGGCTCCTACAATGAGCAGTTCTTC.